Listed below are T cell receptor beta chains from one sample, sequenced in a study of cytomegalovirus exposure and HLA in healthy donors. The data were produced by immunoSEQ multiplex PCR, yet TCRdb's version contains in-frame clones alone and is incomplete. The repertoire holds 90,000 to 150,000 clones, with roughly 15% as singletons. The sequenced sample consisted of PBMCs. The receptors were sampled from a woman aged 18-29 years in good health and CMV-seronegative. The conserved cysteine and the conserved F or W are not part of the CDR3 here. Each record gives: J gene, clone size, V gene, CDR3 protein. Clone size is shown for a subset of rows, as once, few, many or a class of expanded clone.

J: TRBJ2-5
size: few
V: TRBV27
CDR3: ASSPGDGGWGETQY

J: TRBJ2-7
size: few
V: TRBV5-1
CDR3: ASSFGGTGMDHEQY

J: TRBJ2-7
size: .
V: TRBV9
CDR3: ASSVSPGSNYEQY

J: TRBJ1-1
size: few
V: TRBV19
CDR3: ASSIVGQGVTEAF

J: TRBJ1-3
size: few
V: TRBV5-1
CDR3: ASSPGRGNTIY

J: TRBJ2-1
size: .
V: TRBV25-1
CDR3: ASSESWANEQF

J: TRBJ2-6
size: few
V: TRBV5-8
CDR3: ASSRAFRAGANVLT

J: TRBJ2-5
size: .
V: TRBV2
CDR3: ASRRGLQETQY

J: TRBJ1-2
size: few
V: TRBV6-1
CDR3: ASSRVYGYT

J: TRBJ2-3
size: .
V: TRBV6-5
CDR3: ASRVAGGPTDTQY

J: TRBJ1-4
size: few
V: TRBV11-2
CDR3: ASSLRGLFGEKLF

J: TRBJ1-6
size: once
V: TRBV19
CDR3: ASSEGALYNSPLH

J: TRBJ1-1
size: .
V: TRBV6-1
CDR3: ASRPGQGSTEAF

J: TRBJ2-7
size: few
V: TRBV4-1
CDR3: ASSQKLGLAGSSYEQY

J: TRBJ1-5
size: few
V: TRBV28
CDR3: ASRGQGGPNQPQH

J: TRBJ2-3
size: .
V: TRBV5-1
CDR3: ASSLKTAGGSTDTQY

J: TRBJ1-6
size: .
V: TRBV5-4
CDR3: ASSTGQGIYSPLH

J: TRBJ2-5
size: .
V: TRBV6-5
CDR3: ASRSPRGETQY

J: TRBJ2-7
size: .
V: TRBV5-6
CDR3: ASSWGDPGDEQY

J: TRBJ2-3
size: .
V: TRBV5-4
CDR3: ATSGAGGSDTQY

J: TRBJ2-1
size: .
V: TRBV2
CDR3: ASSDQPLAGRGNEQF

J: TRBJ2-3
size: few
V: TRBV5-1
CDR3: ASSSARDRYTDTQY

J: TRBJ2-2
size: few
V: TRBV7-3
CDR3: ASSTQNTGELF

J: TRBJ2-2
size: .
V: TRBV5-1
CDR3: ASSSLYSGQGTGELF

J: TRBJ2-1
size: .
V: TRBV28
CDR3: ASSFSAYNEQF

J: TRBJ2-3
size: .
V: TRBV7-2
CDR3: ASSTQGGEADTQY

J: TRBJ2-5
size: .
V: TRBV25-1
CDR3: ASGPRGEETQY

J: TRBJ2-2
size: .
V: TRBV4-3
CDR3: ASSQDWSGGNTGELF

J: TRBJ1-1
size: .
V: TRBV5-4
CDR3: ATKEGTEAF

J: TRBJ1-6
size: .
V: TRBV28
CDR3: ASTLRTNSPLH

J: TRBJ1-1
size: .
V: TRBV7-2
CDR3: ASSLNSAGFMNTEAF

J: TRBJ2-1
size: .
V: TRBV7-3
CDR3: ASSLGPGWGNEQF

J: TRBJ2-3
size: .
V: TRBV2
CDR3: ASSEVPGTDTQY

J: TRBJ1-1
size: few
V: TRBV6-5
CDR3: ASRRDLQGPEAF

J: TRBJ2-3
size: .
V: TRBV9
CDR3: ASSVDGRGTDTQY

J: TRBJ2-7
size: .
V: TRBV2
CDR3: ASSESGRNYEQY

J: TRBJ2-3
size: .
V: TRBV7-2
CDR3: ASSDLRLADTQY

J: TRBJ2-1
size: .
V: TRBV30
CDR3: AWKGDRPYNEQF

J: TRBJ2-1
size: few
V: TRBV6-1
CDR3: AGGAVLYNEQF

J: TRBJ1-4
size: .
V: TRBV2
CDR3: ASRGTGFRLF

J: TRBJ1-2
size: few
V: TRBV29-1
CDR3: SVEDRTENYGYT

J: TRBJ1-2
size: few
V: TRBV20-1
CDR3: SATEDGYT

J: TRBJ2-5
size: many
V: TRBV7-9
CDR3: ASRRGGQETQY